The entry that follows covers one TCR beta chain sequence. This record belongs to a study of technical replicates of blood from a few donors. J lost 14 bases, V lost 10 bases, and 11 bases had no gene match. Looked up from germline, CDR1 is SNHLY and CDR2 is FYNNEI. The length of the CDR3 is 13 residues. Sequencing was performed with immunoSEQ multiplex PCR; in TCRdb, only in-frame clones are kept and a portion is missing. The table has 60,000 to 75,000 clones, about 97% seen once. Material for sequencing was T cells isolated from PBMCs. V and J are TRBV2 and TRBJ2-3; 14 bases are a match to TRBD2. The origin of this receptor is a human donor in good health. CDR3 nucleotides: TGTGCCAAACAGACTAGCGGGAGGGCAAGGGGGTATTTT. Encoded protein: CAKQTSGRARGYF.